A single sample gave rise to the 9 T cell receptor beta chains below, sequenced in a study of T cell repertoires in cytomegalovirus infection. TCRdb ran MiXCR on the reads and lists one entry per CDR3 protein. The table has some 400,000 distinct CDR3 sequences, 15% to 20% seen once. Sequenced material: PBMCs. These receptor sequences come from a human donor in good health (CMV status not recorded). Some clones in this sample may be carry-over from other donors' samples.

This chain joins TRBV2 and TRBJ2-7; possibly TRBD2 for D (5 bases). V dropped 8 bases and J dropped 5 bases, with 13 bases sitting between them. This CDR3 spans 12 amino acids. Germline V gives CDR1 SNHLY, CDR2 FYNNEI. In DNA form, the CDR3 reads TGTGCCAGCCCCATCGGGGTTGACGAGCAGTACTTC. Translating gives CASPIGVDEQYF.

This clonotype was counted many times. This chain joins TRBV12-3 or TRBV12-4 and TRBJ1-5; TRBD1 aligns across 7 bases. Losses at the gene ends were 6 bases for V and 5 bases for J; bases not matched to a gene: 1. CDR3 length: 12 residues. CDR3 in DNA: TGTGCCAGCAGCCAGGGGGATCAGCCCCAGCATTTT. Translation gives CASSQGDQPQHF.

This clonotype was seen many times. This chain joins TRBV7-2 and TRBJ1-4, with a weak D call TRBD1 (5 bases). Per germline, CDR1 SGHTA and CDR2 FQGNSA. This CDR3 comprises 16 residues. V was cut by 4 bases and J by 8 bases, with 20 bases left in between. In nucleotides, the CDR3 is TGTGCCAGCAGCTCCCGGGGCGCTACCGGGGGGGAAAAACTGTTTTTT. Amino acids: CASSSRGATGGEKLFF.

This clonotype was counted only a few times. This chain connects TRBV7-2 to TRBJ1-1; weak D call: TRBD1 (5 bases). Germline V gives CDR1 SGHTA, CDR2 FQGNSA. The CDR3 is 14 residues long. V lost 5 bases to trimming and J lost 4 bases, with 14 bases between them. The CDR3 nucleotides read TGTGCCAGCAGCCCCGGCCGGGGGTCCACTGAAGCTTTCTTT. Translating gives CASSPGRGSTEAFF.

V and J are TRBV7-9 and TRBJ2-7; D remains ambiguous. Trimming removed 7 bases at V and 0 bases at J, with 10 bases between. Germline V gene lookup returns CDR1 SEHNR and CDR2 FQNEAQ (reference sequence). The CDR3 has 13 amino acids. For the CDR3, the DNA is TGTGCCAGCATGGCTAGAGCCTCCTACGAGCAGTACTTC. It yields the protein CASMARASYEQYF.

The J gene is TRBJ2-5, the V gene TRBV10-3; D gene ambiguous. CDR1 ENHRY and CDR2 SYGVKD come from the germline V gene. The length of the CDR3 is 14 residues. With 2 bases removed from V and 5 bases from J, the gap between germline ends came to 12 bases. CDR3 sequence: CAISEGLASETQYF. CDR3 nucleotide sequence: TGTGCCATCAGTGAGGGATTAGCAAGTGAGACCCAGTACTTC.

The rearrangement links TRBV11-2 to TRBJ1-1; 7 nucleotides agree with TRBD1. The CDR3 contains 17 residues. V shed 5 bases and J 2 bases; nucleotides not matched to a gene: 14. The germline CDR1 and CDR2 sequences are SGHAT and FQNNGV. The CDR3 bases are TGTGCCAGCAGCCCCTCATCGAGTGAGGGGGCTAACACTGAAGCTTTCTTT. Protein: CASSPSSSEGANTEAFF.

For this clonotype: Being one base from a much bigger clone, this may be a read error. The rearrangement links TRBV7-2 to TRBJ1-5, with TRBD1 as a possible D gene (5 bases). Per the germline V gene, CDR1 is SGHTA and CDR2 is FQGNSA. The CDR3 runs 13 residues. The CDR3 nucleotides read TGTGTCAGCAGCGGGGACCGTAATCAGCCCCAGCATTTT. Translating gives CVSSGDRNQPQHF. Together with reference TRBV7-2 and TRBJ1-5, the CDR3 gives the full variable domain: GAGVSQSPSNKVTEKGKDVELRCDPISGHTALYWYRQSLGQGLEFLIYFQGNSAPDKSGLPSDRFSAERTGGSVSTLTIQRTQQEDSAVYLCVSSGDRNQPQHFGDGTRLSIL.

V is TRBV9 and J is TRBJ2-7; D not certain. With 3 bases removed from V and 2 bases from J, the gap between germline ends came to 12 bases. Germline CDR1 and CDR2: SGDLS and YYNGEE. The CDR3 length is 14 residues. CDR3 nucleotides: TGTGCCAGCAGCGACCCGACCCCACCCTACGAGCAGTACTTC. Translation: CASSDPTPPYEQYF.